This TCR beta chain was identified during a study of blood T cell repertoires in COVID-19 (TCRdb year 2020). Background on the whole study: Collaborator samples came from the United States, Italy and Spain and covered acute and convalescent phases of COVID-19. The prospective study material was composed of cDNA or gDNA derived from T cells, B-cell-depleted T cells, or PBMCs. The dataset comprised deeply sampled blood TCRbeta repertoires from subjects exposed to, actively infected with, or recovered from COVID-19. The repertoires were released in a freely available public database meant as a resource for research on the immune response to SARS-CoV-2. Samples came from the ongoing ImmuneRACE study (first 160 participants) plus 1,254 subjects from 6 global collaborators. Nearly every sample came with metadata listing a de-identified subject ID, COVID-19 status, age in years and sex. Where available, HLA class I and class II types were taken from metadata supplied by the sample provider and were not determined by assay-based typing.

Beyond this particular receptor, the publication reports: The amount of clinical and demographic metadata varied by source and participant and was provided uncurated.

Each collaborating institution followed its own protocols to collect whole blood in K2EDTA tubes. For TCRbeta analysis, collaborators shipped samples as frozen whole blood, isolated PBMCs, or DNA extracted from either of those sample types. On this clone: Its antigen is currently not known. The sample holds no much larger clone one base away, and base qualities are not on file.

Relative to germline, V is missing 4 bases and J is missing 5 bases, with 3 bases of the junction outside any gene match. The germline V gene gives CDR1 as SGDLS and CDR2 as YYNGEE. The CDR3 holds 13 amino acids from the cysteine to the phenylalanine. Only the CDR3 region is kept as DNA, spanning 39 bases read in frame from base 1. TCRbeta CDR3 regions were amplified from genomic DNA by means of the immunoSEQ Assay, a bias-controlled multiplex PCR. On the study's bioinformatics: The number of nucleated cells in each sample was estimated by amplification of reference gene primers within the assay. To quantify the absolute abundance of each unique TCRbeta CDR3 rearrangement, sequence reads were collapsed and filtered. Productive Simpson clonality was computed per sample as the square root of Simpson's diversity index over productive rearrangements. TCRdb took over this immuneACCESS table, retaining in-frame rearrangements with V and J assigned. Such tables are incomplete; in checked studies, under half of the missing clones stem from an unresolved V gene, and the remainder is unexplained. V, J and clone size were drawn from that table, and D and trimming were deduced from the DNA. This sample holds 400,000 to 550,000 clones; about 89% were observed only once. The top ten hold 4% to 5.5% of the sample.

The sample taken for sequencing was peripheral blood. The TCR comes from a woman in her thirties with acute or convalescent COVID-19. The chain is assembled from TRBV9 and TRBJ2-3, with 8 central nucleotides matching TRBD2. The DNA sequence is given as TGTGCCAGCAGCCCGGGGGGGCAAGATACGCAGTATTTT. This sequence encodes CASSPGGQDTQYF.